Listed below are T cell receptor beta chains from one sample, sequenced in a study of blood T cell repertoires in COVID-19. This table comes from immunoSEQ multiplex PCR, and its TCRdb copy is limited to in-frame clones, with some not included. The sample includes a few hundred thousand clones, 89% of them seen just once. The material sequenced was peripheral blood. Receptors originate from a man in his forties or fifties with acute or convalescent COVID-19. The CDR3 runs from the conserved cysteine through the conserved F or W. A D gene is named only where the DNA matches it firmly. Rows may omit the clone size; those that give it use once, few, many or a size class.

d_gene: TRBD1; j_gene: TRBJ1-6; len: 16; v_gene: TRBV28; abundance: .; CDR3aa: CASRKGRDRGNSPLHF; CDR3nt: TGTGCCAGCAGAAAAGGACGCGACAGGGGAAATTCACCCCTCCACTTT
d_gene: TRBD2; j_gene: TRBJ2-7; len: 14; v_gene: TRBV2; abundance: .; CDR3aa: CAGLAGGLEYEQYF; CDR3nt: TGTGCCGGCCTAGCGGGGGGGTTGGAGTACGAGCAGTACTTC
d_gene: .; j_gene: TRBJ1-2; len: 16; v_gene: TRBV7-2; abundance: .; CDR3aa: CASSQSSGRMVYGYTF; CDR3nt: TGTGCCAGCAGCCAATCTTCAGGGAGGATGGTCTATGGCTACACCTTC
d_gene: TRBD1; j_gene: TRBJ2-3; len: 15; v_gene: TRBV5-1; abundance: .; CDR3aa: CASSERTGGADTQYF; CDR3nt: TGCGCCAGCAGCGAGAGGACAGGGGGAGCAGATACGCAGTATTTT
d_gene: .; j_gene: TRBJ1-6; len: 14; v_gene: TRBV27; abundance: .; CDR3aa: CASSLDRTNSPLHF; CDR3nt: TGTGCCAGCAGTTTAGACAGGACTAATTCACCCCTCCACTTT
d_gene: TRBD1; j_gene: TRBJ1-2; len: 16; v_gene: TRBV7-2; abundance: .; CDR3aa: CASSLVSGGTNYGYTF; CDR3nt: TGTGCCAGCAGCTTAGTGTCAGGGGGAACTAACTATGGCTACACCTTC
d_gene: .; j_gene: TRBJ2-7; len: 14; v_gene: TRBV7-8; abundance: .; CDR3aa: CASSARGDAYEQYF; CDR3nt: TGTGCCAGCAGCGCCAGGGGCGACGCCTACGAGCAGTACTTC
d_gene: .; j_gene: TRBJ2-7; len: 14; v_gene: TRBV4-1; abundance: .; CDR3aa: CASSQVWSSGEQYF; CDR3nt: TGCGCCAGCAGCCAAGTTTGGAGTTCGGGCGAGCAGTACTTC
d_gene: TRBD2; j_gene: TRBJ2-1; len: 15; v_gene: TRBV30; abundance: .; CDR3aa: CAWTASGSVVNEQFF; CDR3nt: TGTGCCTGGACCGCTAGCGGGAGTGTTGTGAATGAGCAGTTCTTC
d_gene: .; j_gene: TRBJ2-7; len: 15; v_gene: TRBV10-3; abundance: .; CDR3aa: CATEPGQASSYEQYF; CDR3nt: TGTGCCACCGAACCGGGACAAGCGAGCTCCTACGAGCAGTACTTC
d_gene: .; j_gene: TRBJ2-1; len: 14; v_gene: TRBV29-1; abundance: .; CDR3aa: CSVYLLDYGNEQFF; CDR3nt: TGCAGCGTGTACCTACTAGACTATGGCAATGAGCAGTTCTTC
d_gene: .; j_gene: TRBJ1-1; len: 13; v_gene: TRBV27; abundance: .; CDR3aa: CASSTGVGTEAFF; CDR3nt: TGTGCCAGCAGTACGGGGGTCGGCACTGAAGCTTTCTTT
d_gene: TRBD1; j_gene: TRBJ1-6; len: 16; v_gene: TRBV27; abundance: .; CDR3aa: CASSLVRGQYNSPLHF; CDR3nt: TGTGCCAGCAGTTTAGTGAGGGGACAGTATAATTCACCCCTCCACTTT
d_gene: .; j_gene: TRBJ2-2; len: 19; v_gene: TRBV21-1; abundance: .; CDR3aa: CASRQKKGRGTSNTGELFF; CDR3nt: TGTGCCAGCAGGCAAAAAAAGGGGAGGGGGACTTCGAACACCGGGGAGCTGTTTTTT
d_gene: .; j_gene: TRBJ1-2; len: 12; v_gene: TRBV2; abundance: .; CDR3aa: CASSDRAPGYTF; CDR3nt: TGTGCCAGCAGTGACAGGGCCCCCGGCTACACCTTC
d_gene: .; j_gene: TRBJ2-5; len: 18; v_gene: TRBV28; abundance: once; CDR3aa: CASSQLPRYRDVQETQYF; CDR3nt: TGTGCCAGCAGCCAACTCCCCCGGTACAGGGATGTTCAAGAGACCCAGTACTTC
d_gene: TRBD1; j_gene: TRBJ2-2; len: 13; v_gene: TRBV24-1; abundance: few; CDR3aa: CATGQGPTGELFF; CDR3nt: TGTGCCACCGGACAGGGGCCCACCGGGGAGCTGTTTTTT
d_gene: TRBD2; j_gene: TRBJ2-7; len: 15; v_gene: TRBV5-1; abundance: .; CDR3aa: CASSFFRGAGAEQYF; CDR3nt: TGCGCCAGCAGCTTCTTTAGGGGAGCGGGAGCCGAGCAGTACTTC
d_gene: TRBD1; j_gene: TRBJ1-2; len: 15; v_gene: TRBV4-2; abundance: .; CDR3aa: CASSQPSGTVYGYTF; CDR3nt: TGTGCCAGCAGCCAGCCTTCCGGGACAGTATATGGCTACACCTTC
d_gene: TRBD1; j_gene: TRBJ1-1; len: 14; v_gene: TRBV6-5; abundance: .; CDR3aa: CASRYRTGNTEAFF; CDR3nt: TGTGCCAGCAGATACAGGACAGGGAACACTGAAGCTTTCTTT
d_gene: .; j_gene: TRBJ1-1; len: 14; v_gene: TRBV15; abundance: .; CDR3aa: CATSRDRGITEAFF; CDR3nt: TGTGCCACCAGCAGAGATAGGGGGATCACTGAAGCTTTCTTT
d_gene: .; j_gene: TRBJ1-4; len: 15; v_gene: TRBV7-9; abundance: .; CDR3aa: CASSFFTGWYEKLFF; CDR3nt: TGTGCCAGCAGCTTCTTCACAGGGTGGTATGAAAAACTGTTTTTT
d_gene: TRBD2; j_gene: TRBJ2-5; len: 13; v_gene: TRBV29-1; abundance: .; CDR3aa: CSASGGGGETQYF; CDR3nt: TGCAGCGCTTCCGGTGGGGGGGGAGAGACCCAGTACTTC
d_gene: TRBD1; j_gene: TRBJ1-1; len: 17; v_gene: TRBV18; abundance: .; CDR3aa: CASSPLGQGAGNTEAFF; CDR3nt: TGTGCCAGCTCACCATTGGGACAGGGGGCGGGTAACACTGAAGCTTTCTTT
d_gene: .; j_gene: TRBJ1-6; len: 15; v_gene: TRBV4-3; abundance: .; CDR3aa: CASSTKGGGYSPLHF; CDR3nt: TGCGCCAGCAGCACAAAGGGGGGGGGTTATTCACCCCTCCACTTT
d_gene: TRBD2; j_gene: TRBJ2-3; len: 15; v_gene: TRBV2; abundance: .; CDR3aa: CASRVGLARTDTQYF; CDR3nt: TGTGCCAGCAGGGTGGGACTAGCTCGCACAGATACGCAGTATTTT
d_gene: TRBD1; j_gene: TRBJ1-2; len: 13; v_gene: TRBV27; abundance: .; CDR3aa: CASSGGTGYGYTF; CDR3nt: TGTGCCAGCAGTGGAGGGACAGGGTATGGCTACACCTTC
d_gene: .; j_gene: TRBJ1-4; len: 13; v_gene: TRBV15; abundance: .; CDR3aa: CAAAGATNEKLFF; CDR3nt: TGTGCCGCCGCAGGGGCAACTAATGAAAAACTGTTTTTT
d_gene: .; j_gene: TRBJ1-1; len: 14; v_gene: TRBV28; abundance: .; CDR3aa: CASSLFRGGTEAFF; CDR3nt: TGTGCCAGCAGTTTATTTAGGGGAGGCACTGAAGCTTTCTTT
d_gene: TRBD1; j_gene: TRBJ1-1; len: 15; v_gene: TRBV27; abundance: .; CDR3aa: CASSSLGQGDTEAFF; CDR3nt: TGTGCCAGCAGTTCCCTTGGACAGGGGGACACTGAAGCTTTCTTT
d_gene: .; j_gene: TRBJ1-1; len: 14; v_gene: TRBV5-1; abundance: .; CDR3aa: CASSRQTANTEAFF; CDR3nt: TGCGCCAGCAGCAGACAGACAGCGAACACTGAAGCTTTCTTT
d_gene: TRBD1; j_gene: TRBJ1-1; len: 16; v_gene: TRBV4-1; abundance: .; CDR3aa: CASSQLVGTGVTEAFF; CDR3nt: TGCGCCAGCAGCCAATTAGTTGGGACAGGGGTCACTGAAGCTTTCTTT
d_gene: TRBD2; j_gene: TRBJ2-1; len: 14; v_gene: TRBV29-1; abundance: .; CDR3aa: CSVVWTSGNNEQFF; CDR3nt: TGCAGCGTTGTTTGGACTAGCGGGAACAATGAGCAGTTCTTC
d_gene: TRBD1; j_gene: TRBJ2-3; len: 15; v_gene: TRBV6-4; abundance: many; CDR3aa: CASSDGTGGTDTQYF; CDR3nt: TGTGCCAGCAGTGACGGGACAGGGGGCACAGATACGCAGTATTTT
d_gene: TRBD1; j_gene: TRBJ2-3; len: 15; v_gene: TRBV19; abundance: .; CDR3aa: CASSIGDRGTDTQYF; CDR3nt: TGTGCCAGTAGTATAGGGGACAGGGGCACAGATACGCAGTATTTT
d_gene: .; j_gene: TRBJ2-7; len: 13; v_gene: TRBV19; abundance: .; CDR3aa: CASSMGLNYEQYF; CDR3nt: TGTGCCAGTAGTATGGGACTGAACTACGAGCAGTACTTC
d_gene: TRBD1; j_gene: TRBJ1-6; len: 15; v_gene: TRBV28; abundance: .; CDR3aa: CASSFRDRFNSPLHF; CDR3nt: TGTGCCAGCAGTTTCCGGGACAGGTTTAATTCACCCCTCCACTTT
d_gene: TRBD2; j_gene: TRBJ2-7; len: 18; v_gene: TRBV4-1; abundance: .; CDR3aa: CASSHLKNLAGGIYEQYF; CDR3nt: TGCGCCAGCAGCCACCTGAAAAATTTAGCGGGAGGAATCTACGAGCAGTACTTC
d_gene: TRBD1; j_gene: TRBJ2-2; len: 13; v_gene: TRBV27; abundance: .; CDR3aa: CASRTGESRELFF; CDR3nt: TGTGCCAGCAGGACAGGGGAGAGCAGGGAGCTGTTTTTT
d_gene: .; j_gene: TRBJ1-5; len: 15; v_gene: TRBV28; abundance: .; CDR3aa: CASSLLQGFNQPQHF; CDR3nt: TGTGCCAGCAGTCTATTACAGGGCTTCAATCAGCCCCAGCATTTT
d_gene: .; j_gene: TRBJ2-7; len: 15; v_gene: TRBV7-8; abundance: medium-sized; CDR3aa: CASSSRQGPSYEQYF; CDR3nt: TGTGCCAGCAGCTCCCGTCAGGGTCCGTCCTACGAGCAGTACTTC
d_gene: .; j_gene: TRBJ2-2; len: 15; v_gene: TRBV7-9; abundance: once; CDR3aa: CASSLSGSYTGELFF; CDR3nt: TGTGCCAGCAGCTTATCGGGTTCCTACACCGGGGAGCTGTTTTTT
d_gene: .; j_gene: TRBJ1-1; len: 16; v_gene: TRBV15; abundance: .; CDR3aa: CATSPPSISPNTEAFF; CDR3nt: TGTGCCACCAGCCCTCCGTCCATAAGCCCGAACACTGAAGCTTTCTTT
d_gene: TRBD1; j_gene: TRBJ1-1; len: 16; v_gene: TRBV4-3; abundance: .; CDR3aa: CASSQVRDRPNTEAFF; CDR3nt: TGCGCCAGCAGCCAAGTCCGGGACAGGCCAAACACTGAAGCTTTCTTT
d_gene: .; j_gene: TRBJ2-3; len: 15; v_gene: TRBV19; abundance: .; CDR3aa: CASSTDGTARYSQYF; CDR3nt: TGTGCCAGTAGCACCGACGGAACAGCCAGATACTCGCAGTATTTT
d_gene: TRBD2; j_gene: TRBJ2-7; len: 16; v_gene: TRBV6-6; abundance: .; CDR3aa: CASSRLTSSFILEQYF; CDR3nt: TGTGCCAGCAGTCGCTTGACTAGCTCATTTATTCTCGAGCAGTACTTC
d_gene: TRBD2; j_gene: TRBJ2-5; len: 15; v_gene: TRBV6-4; abundance: few; CDR3aa: CASSRLAGEQETQYF; CDR3nt: TGTGCCAGCAGTCGACTAGCGGGGGAGCAAGAGACCCAGTACTTC
d_gene: TRBD2; j_gene: TRBJ2-3; len: 16; v_gene: TRBV27; abundance: .; CDR3aa: CASSTKLAGVADTQYF; CDR3nt: TGTGCCAGCAGTACTAAACTAGCGGGAGTCGCAGATACGCAGTATTTT
d_gene: TRBD2; j_gene: TRBJ2-1; len: 16; v_gene: TRBV6-6; abundance: .; CDR3aa: CASRKPREDTRLEQFF; CDR3nt: TGTGCCAGCAGAAAACCCCGGGAGGACACAAGACTCGAGCAGTTCTTC
d_gene: TRBD2; j_gene: TRBJ2-7; len: 15; v_gene: TRBV5-1; abundance: few; CDR3aa: CASSPSGGASYEQYF; CDR3nt: TGCGCCAGCAGCCCGAGCGGGGGGGCCTCCTACGAGCAGTACTTC
d_gene: .; j_gene: TRBJ1-1; len: 12; v_gene: TRBV11-2; abundance: once; CDR3aa: CASSLDGYLAFF; CDR3nt: TGTGCCAGCAGCTTAGACGGTTATCTAGCTTTCTTT
d_gene: .; j_gene: TRBJ2-2; len: 11; v_gene: TRBV30; abundance: .; CDR3aa: CAWTNTGELFF; CDR3nt: TGTGCCTGGACTAACACCGGGGAGCTGTTTTTT
d_gene: TRBD1; j_gene: TRBJ2-6; len: 17; v_gene: TRBV5-5; abundance: .; CDR3aa: CASRYGTAASGANVLTF; CDR3nt: TGTGCCAGCAGATACGGGACAGCAGCCTCTGGGGCCAACGTCCTGACTTTC
d_gene: TRBD2; j_gene: TRBJ2-3; len: 15; v_gene: TRBV7-3; abundance: .; CDR3aa: CASSPTGTTLDTQYF; CDR3nt: TGTGCCAGCAGCCCAACCGGGACTACCCTAGATACGCAGTATTTT
d_gene: .; j_gene: TRBJ1-1; len: 13; v_gene: TRBV12-3/TRBV12-4; abundance: .; CDR3aa: CASTRTEYTEAFF; CDR3nt: TGTGCCAGCACCCGGACAGAATACACTGAAGCTTTCTTT
d_gene: TRBD1; j_gene: TRBJ2-1; len: 17; v_gene: TRBV15; abundance: .; CDR3aa: CATSPLGQGARYNEQFF; CDR3nt: TGTGCCACCAGCCCCCTGGGACAGGGGGCTCGATACAATGAGCAGTTCTTC
d_gene: TRBD2; j_gene: TRBJ2-7; len: 18; v_gene: TRBV6-2/TRBV6-3; abundance: .; CDR3aa: CASSAGGTRGIAVYEQYF; CDR3nt: TGTGCCAGCAGTGCCGGGGGGACTCGGGGAATCGCAGTCTACGAGCAGTACTTC